This paragraph reports one T cell receptor (beta chain). This record belongs to a study of technical replicates of blood from a handful of donors. This table comes from immunoSEQ multiplex PCR, and its TCRdb copy is limited to in-frame clones, with some not included. The table lists some 96,000 clones, nearly 97% of them singletons. Trimming cost V 4 bases and J 4 bases; bases outside gene matches: 7. This CDR3 spans 15 amino acids. Germline CDR1 MDHEN, CDR2 SYDVKM. The sequence was collected from a human donor in good health. The V gene is TRBV28, the J gene TRBJ2-7; TRBD2 matches at 10 bases. The sample was T cells isolated from PBMCs. CDR3 sequence (DNA): TGTGCCAGCAGTTCCCCGGCTAGCGGGAGTTACGAGCAGTACTTC. Protein product: CASSSPASGSYEQYF.